Each of the 28 T cell receptor beta chains below was sequenced from the same sample in a study of blood T cells in healthy people across ages. Alongside a J-beta primer mix, a sample-barcoded 5' primer served in a second PCR lasting roughly 7 to 11 cycles. TCRdb called the 5' RACE reads again in MiXCR, with one record for every CDR3 protein. Here the sample spans about a million distinct CDR3 sequences, 30% to 40% being singletons. Sequenced input: blood. The receptors were sampled from a man aged 18 to 30 in good health.

The V gene is TRBV29-1, the J gene TRBJ2-1; TRBD2 might be the D (5 bases). Between the trimmed V and J ends, which lost 4 bases and 5 bases, there was a span of 9 bases. Per the germline V gene, CDR1 is SQVTM and CDR2 is ANQGSEA. The CDR3 totals 12 residues. The DNA for the CDR3 is TGCAGCGTTGCGCTAGCACACAATGAGCAGTTCTTC. Translated: CSVALAHNEQFF.

The CDR3 bases are TGTGCCAGCAGCTACCAGGGAGGGCTACAGGATACGCAGTATTTT. Protein product: CASSYQGGLQDTQYF. V gene TRBV7-2 combines with J gene TRBJ2-3; 7 bases align to TRBD2. CDR1 is SGHTA and CDR2 is FQGNSA in the germline V gene. This CDR3 spans 15 amino acids. With 4 bases clipped from V and 6 bases from J, the junction kept 10 bases outside the gene matches.

The DNA of the CDR3 is TGTGCCTGCAATCTCCCGAACACCGGGGAGCTGTTTTTT. Translation gives CACNLPNTGELFF. The rearrangement uses TRBV28 and TRBJ2-2; no reliable D call. CDR3 length: 13 residues. The ends were cut back, 11 bases at V and 0 bases at J, with 10 bases in the middle. The V gene's germline CDR1 is MDHEN and CDR2 SYDVKM.

This clonotype was seen only a few times. This sequence joins TRBV6-6 and TRBJ1-1; D perhaps matches TRBD1 (5 bases). CDR3 length equals 13 residues. V was shortened by 7 bases and J by 4 bases, with 13 bases between the two germline ends. Germline CDR1 is MNHNY and CDR2 is SVGAGI (reference sequence). The chain's CDR3 is CASTMDGGTEAFF. CDR3 bases: TGTGCCAGCACGATGGACGGGGGCACTGAAGCTTTCTTT.

In its sample, this clonotype was seen many times. The V gene is TRBV12-3 or TRBV12-4, the J gene TRBJ1-5; D gene unclear. Trimming took off 5 bases at V and 7 bases at J, with 12 bases between the two ends. The CDR3 length is 13 residues. As DNA, the CDR3 is TGTGCCAGCAGTATAGGGATACTGCAGCCCCAGCATTTT. This translates into CASSIGILQPQHF.

The rearrangement uses TRBV5-4 and TRBJ2-1; TRBD1 agrees at 8 bases. The CDR3 consists of 15 residues. Germline values: CDR1 SGHNT, CDR2 YYREEE (reference sequence). J was trimmed by 2 bases and V by 4 bases; bases with no gene match: 5. DNA for the CDR3: TGTGCCAGCAGCAAGGACAGGGAGCCCTACAATGAGCAGTTCTTC. This codes for CASSKDREPYNEQFF.

This clonotype was recorded a few times. The V gene is TRBV29-1, the J gene TRBJ1-5; D is uncertain. CDR1 SQVTM and CDR2 ANQGSEA come from the germline V gene. Trimming shortened V by 4 bases and J by 8 bases, and 18 bases separated the two germline ends. This CDR3 spans 14 amino acids. CDR3 in DNA: TGCAGCGTTGGTGAGTCGGCGGGGAAAGAGCCCCAGCATTTT. The encoded protein is CSVGESAGKEPQHF. Full variable domain (missing parts from reference TRBV29-1 and TRBJ1-5): SAVISQKPSRDICQRGTSLTIQCQVDSQVTMMFWYRQQPGQSLTLIATANQGSEATYESGFVIDKFPISRPNLTFSTLTVSNMSPEDSSIYLCSVGESAGKEPQHFGDGTRLSIL.

In its sample, this clonotype was seen a few times. The chain links TRBV20-1 to TRBJ1-1, with D unresolved. V was clipped by 0 bases and J by 1 base, with 9 bases between them. The CDR3 has 14 residues. Germline V gene data show CDR1 as DFQATT and CDR2 as SNEGSKA (reference sequence). The CDR3 reads CSAREVPTNTEAFF. CDR3 in DNA: TGCAGTGCTAGAGAGGTCCCAACGAACACTGAAGCTTTCTTT.

The chain carries TRBV29-1 and TRBJ1-4, with D perhaps matching TRBD1 (5 bases). The CDR3 has 14 amino acids. Germline values: CDR1 SQVTM, CDR2 ANQGSEA. V gave up 6 bases and J gave up 6 bases, with 17 bases separating them. The CDR3 here is CSVLTGTAHEKLFF. Written as DNA, the CDR3 is TGCAGCGTGCTAACAGGAACGGCACATGAAAAACTGTTTTTT.

The count of this clonotype is one. The CDR3 coding sequence is TGCAGTGCTAGGTGGGAAAGCGATCAGCCCCAGCATTTT. This gives the protein CSARWESDQPQHF. The rearrangement links TRBV20-1 to TRBJ1-5; no reliable D call. CDR1 and CDR2 (germline): DFQATT, SNEGSKA (reference sequence). The CDR3 has 13 amino acids. V was trimmed by 3 bases and J by 5 bases, leaving 11 bases between them.

This clonotype showed up just a few times. This chain links TRBV6-2 or TRBV6-3 with TRBJ1-1; no firm D call. V lost 5 bases and J 5 bases, leaving 9 bases between the germline ends. This CDR3 is built from 12 residues. From germline, CDR1 is MNHEY and CDR2 SVGEGT. This CDR3 reads CASSTVGTEAFF. DNA of the CDR3: TGTGCCAGCAGTACGGTGGGGACTGAAGCTTTCTTT.

The sample holds a few counts of this clonotype. The chain has TRBV6-2 or TRBV6-3 and TRBJ1-5, with 7 bases aligning to TRBD1. The V gene's germline CDR1 is MNHEY and CDR2 SVGEGT. This CDR3 spans 21 amino acids. Trimming at V came to 4 bases and at J to 3 bases, leaving 24 bases not matched to a gene. DNA for the CDR3: TGTGCCAGCAGTTTTACGGATACTTACGGGGGCGGGACAGCGTACAATCAGCCCCAGCATTTT. This encodes CASSFTDTYGGGTAYNQPQHF.

The rearrangement links TRBV4-3 to TRBJ2-3; TRBD2 agrees at 8 bases. The V gene's germline CDR1 is LGHNA and CDR2 YSLEER. This CDR3 is built from 16 residues. V was pared by 4 bases and J by 6 bases, with 12 bases of the junction left unmatched. CDR3 in amino acids: CASSRVRLAQGDTQYF. The CDR3 DNA reads as TGCGCCAGCAGCCGCGTGAGACTAGCGCAGGGGGATACGCAGTATTTT.

The CDR3 here is CASSYSYRVPEAFF. The CDR3 coding sequence is TGTGCCAGCAGTTACTCGTACAGGGTCCCTGAAGCTTTCTTT. The genes are TRBV6-2 or TRBV6-3 and TRBJ1-1, with D possibly TRBD1 on 6 matching bases. Germline loops: CDR1 MNHEY, CDR2 SVGEGT. V was clipped by 0 bases and J by 6 bases, with 11 bases between them. The CDR3 has 14 residues.

In its sample, this clonotype was seen many times. The chain carries TRBV4-2 and TRBJ1-2; 8 nucleotides match TRBD1. J lost 4 bases, V lost 3 bases, and 7 bases had no gene match. Per germline, CDR1 LGHNA and CDR2 YNFKEQ. The CDR3 is 15 residues long. CDR3 coding DNA: TGTGCCAGCAGCCATTCTATACAGGGGGGCTATGGCTACACCTTC. The encoded protein is CASSHSIQGGYGYTF.

V and J are TRBV5-1 and TRBJ2-3; D not resolved. Germline loops: CDR1 SGHRS, CDR2 YFSETQ. The V gene lost 0 bases and the J gene lost 0 bases, with 14 bases spanning the gap. The CDR3 has 17 residues. In DNA form, the CDR3 reads TGCGCCAGCAGCTTGGGAGGCTCTAACCCTAGCACAGATACGCAGTATTTT. Amino acid sequence: CASSLGGSNPSTDTQYF.

The V and J genes are TRBV4-3 and TRBJ2-5, with 9 bases aligning to TRBD2. The CDR3 is 18 amino acids. Germline CDR1 LGHNA, CDR2 YSLEER. The ends lost 0 bases at V and 11 bases at J; junction bases unmatched: 19. CDR3 sequence reads: CASSQDYGAAGGRNEQYF. The CDR3 nucleotides are TGCGCCAGCAGCCAAGATTACGGGGCAGCGGGGGGCAGGAATGAGCAGTACTTC.

The chain couples TRBV6-2 or TRBV6-3 to TRBJ2-2; no reliable D call. Germline CDR1 is MNHEY and CDR2 is SVGEGT. The CDR3 runs to 12 residues. CDR3 protein: CAGRYHTGELFF. For the CDR3, the DNA is TGTGCTGGAAGGTACCACACCGGGGAGCTGTTTTTT.

This chain links TRBV7-2 with TRBJ1-4; weak D call: TRBD1 (5 bases). The CDR3 spans 16 residues. V lost 5 bases and J lost 0, with 13 bases in between. Germline loops: CDR1 SGHTA, CDR2 FQGNSA. The CDR3 DNA follows: TGTGCCAGCAGCCCGCGGAGGGGAACAACTAATGAAAAACTGTTTTTT. It encodes CASSPRRGTTNEKLFF.

Only one count was recorded for this clonotype. This sequence joins TRBV9 and TRBJ2-5, with TRBD1 as a possible D gene (5 bases). Trimming removed 4 bases at V and 2 bases at J, with 15 bases between. From germline, CDR1 is SGDLS and CDR2 YYNGEE. The CDR3 is 15 amino acids. CDR3 sequence (DNA): TGTGCCAGCAGCATAGGGGTTCGCTTTCAAGAGACCCAGTACTTC. Translated: CASSIGVRFQETQYF.

This chain joins TRBV6-2 or TRBV6-3 and TRBJ2-7; TRBD1 is a possible D gene (5 bases). The better agreement between TRBJ2-5 and the DNA end casts doubt on the J call. Per germline, CDR1 MNHEY and CDR2 SVGEGT. This CDR3 comprises 15 residues. The CDR3, as DNA: TGTGCCAGCAGTTACTTGGGGCTCTCCCAAGAGACCCAGTACTTC. The encoded protein is CASSYLGLSQETQYF.

About this clonotype: Given a much more abundant clone one base away, this may be a read error. The gene calls are TRBV4-3 and TRBJ2-7; maybe TRBD1 (6 bases). V was pared by 0 bases and J by 4 bases, with 10 bases between. The CDR3 is made up of 14 amino acids. Germline CDR1 and CDR2: LGHNA and YSLEER. The chain's CDR3 is CASSQDMGAYEQYV. The CDR3 DNA reads as TGCGCCAGCAGCCAAGATATGGGGGCATACGAGCAGTACGTC.

The sample holds many counts of this clonotype. This rearrangement joins TRBV6-2 or TRBV6-3 to TRBJ2-1, with TRBD2 matching 7 bases. Germline-derived CDR1 and CDR2 are MNHEY and SVGEGT. The V segment lost 4 bases and the J segment 5 bases; nucleotides outside the gene matches: 14. The CDR3 runs 17 residues. The chain's CDR3 is CASSWGGFGTGDNEQFF. The CDR3, as DNA: TGTGCCAGCAGTTGGGGGGGTTTCGGGACGGGAGACAATGAGCAGTTCTTC.

V usage is TRBV20-1 and J usage is TRBJ2-3; 9 bases agree with TRBD1. Germline-derived CDR1 and CDR2 are DFQATT and SNEGSKA (reference sequence). CDR3 length equals 15 residues. V lost 4 bases and J lost 4; bases outside the gene matches: 9. The CDR3 reads CSAIPGQGSSDTQYF. The CDR3, as DNA: TGCAGTGCTATTCCGGGACAGGGCAGCTCAGATACGCAGTATTTT.

The gene calls are TRBV7-9 and TRBJ1-4, with D unresolved. This CDR3 is 13 amino acids long. Germline assignment: CDR1 SEHNR and CDR2 FQNEAQ (reference sequence). Trimming shortened V by 7 bases and J by 11 bases, and 17 bases separated the two germline ends. The CDR3 here is CASTDSKGRKLFF. The CDR3 bases are TGTGCCAGCACCGACTCTAAGGGAAGGAAACTGTTTTTT.

This clonotype came up a few times. The CDR3 nucleotides read TGCAGTGCTAGAGTTCCAAGGGGCAATCAGCCCCAGCATTTT. Residues: CSARVPRGNQPQHF. The V call is TRBV20-1, the J call TRBJ1-5; no clear D. Germline values: CDR1 DFQATT, CDR2 SNEGSKA (reference sequence). The CDR3 is made up of 14 amino acids. V was shortened by 1 base and J by 2 bases, with 9 bases between the two germline ends.

This clonotype turned up a few times. CDR3 amino acids: CASSYGSGGHNEQFF. The CDR3 DNA is TGTGCCAGCAGTTATGGGTCGGGGGGCCACAATGAGCAGTTCTTC. This rearrangement joins TRBV6-5 to TRBJ2-1, with D perhaps TRBD2 (7 bases). The CDR3 length is 15 residues. The germline gives CDR1 MNHEY, CDR2 SVGAGI. V was cut by 3 bases and J by 5 bases, with 14 bases left in between.

J is TRBJ1-4 and V is TRBV5-4, with D possibly matching TRBD1 (6 bases). V gave up 0 bases and J gave up 3 bases, with 9 bases separating them. In germline, CDR1 is SGHNT, CDR2 YYREEE (reference sequence). The CDR3 is 15 amino acids. CDR3 region: CASSLGGRSNEKLFF. Written as DNA, the CDR3 is TGTGCCAGCAGCTTGGGGGGGCGCTCTAATGAAAAACTGTTTTTT.